This T cell receptor beta chain was recorded in a study of blood T cell repertoires in COVID-19. Data came from immunoSEQ multiplex PCR; TCRdb stores just in-frame clones and leaves some out. The sample includes approximately 94,000 clones, 70% to 90% of them seen just once. Losses at the gene ends were 11 bases for V and 2 bases for J; bases not matched to a gene: 7. CDR1 is MNHEY and CDR2 is SVGAGI in the germline V gene. This CDR3 spans 15 amino acids. Material: peripheral blood. The sequence was collected from a man aged 45-65 years with active or convalescent COVID-19. The chain has TRBV6-5 and TRBJ2-2; 11 nucleotides line up with TRBD2. CDR3 sequence (DNA): TGTGCCTCCACGGGACTAGCGGATAACACCGGGGAGCTGTTTTTT. This sequence encodes CASTGLADNTGELFF.